Listed below are T cell receptor beta chains from one sample, sequenced in a study of radiation and T cells in renal cell carcinoma. Profiled with immunoSEQ multiplex PCR; TCRdb holds only in-frame clones, not every one. Found here are approximately 140,000 clones, less than 85% of them singletons; the top ten hold approximately 22%. Sequencing was performed on blood, taken from a patient whose treatment included radiotherapy and nephrectomy. The receptors derive from a woman aged 45-59 years with renal cell carcinoma. Both conserved end residues are part of each CDR3. The order of the fields is clone size, CDR3 length, V gene, J gene, D gene, CDR3 protein, CDR3 DNA. A D gene is named only where the DNA matches it firmly. Clone size is stated in some rows and not others, as once, few, many or a class when expanded.

-	15	TRBV6-6	TRBJ2-3	-	CASSSPRDPTDTQYF	TGTGCCAGCAGTTCCCCCCGGGACCCCACAGATACGCAGTATTTT
-	15	TRBV7-2	TRBJ1-6	-	CASSLDPGYNSPLHF	TGTGCCAGCAGCTTAGATCCGGGTTATAATTCACCCCTCCACTTT
-	13	TRBV30	TRBJ2-7	TRBD1	CAWSVGTGALQYF	TGTGCCTGGAGTGTCGGGACAGGGGCTCTGCAGTACTTC
-	14	TRBV25-1	TRBJ1-6	-	CASMGSSYNSPLHF	TGTGCCAGCATGGGGAGCTCCTATAATTCACCCCTCCACTTT
-	14	TRBV6-5	TRBJ1-2	-	CASSQSTVNYGYTF	TGTGCCAGCAGCCAAAGTACGGTAAACTATGGCTACACCTTC
-	12	TRBV5-1	TRBJ2-1	-	CASSQGRNEQFF	TGCGCCAGCAGTCAGGGGAGGAATGAGCAGTTCTTC
-	15	TRBV9	TRBJ1-1	TRBD1	CASSVTDRGITEAFF	TGTGCCAGCAGCGTCACTGACAGGGGAATTACTGAAGCTTTCTTT
-	15	TRBV5-4	TRBJ2-7	TRBD1	CASSPGGQGTYEQYF	TGTGCCAGCAGCCCTGGGGGACAGGGGACCTACGAGCAGTACTTC
once	15	TRBV7-2	TRBJ2-7	TRBD2	CASSVSGGSSYEQYF	TGTGCCAGCAGCGTTAGCGGGGGAAGCTCCTACGAGCAGTACTTC
-	14	TRBV4-2	TRBJ2-3	-	CASSLLGLTDTQYF	TGTGCCAGCAGCCTCCTAGGACTGACAGATACGCAGTATTTT
-	16	TRBV5-6	TRBJ2-7	-	CASSLGRGALSYEQYF	TGTGCCAGCAGCTTGGGACGGGGGGCTCTATCTTACGAGCAGTACTTC
-	14	TRBV9	TRBJ1-1	-	CASSPGHRDTEAFF	TGTGCCAGCAGCCCGGGGCACCGCGACACTGAAGCTTTCTTT
few	15	TRBV4-3	TRBJ2-7	TRBD1	CASSQGTGGRYEQYF	TGCGCCAGCAGCCAAGGGACAGGGGGCCGCTACGAGCAGTACTTC
-	11	TRBV20-1	TRBJ1-4	-	CSATFNEKLFF	TGCAGTGCGACGTTTAATGAAAAACTGTTTTTT
-	11	TRBV28	TRBJ2-7	-	CASSPAYEQYF	TGTGCCAGCAGCCCGGCCTACGAGCAGTACTTC
-	14	TRBV6-1	TRBJ2-7	TRBD2	CASRTTSGIYEQYF	TGTGCCAGCCGAACGACTAGCGGGATTTACGAGCAGTACTTC
-	16	TRBV28	TRBJ1-1	TRBD1	CASSSRDRGLGTEAFF	TGTGCCAGCAGTTCCCGGGACAGGGGTTTGGGGACTGAAGCTTTCTTT
-	16	TRBV19	TRBJ1-1	TRBD1	CASTSSGKGARTEAFF	TGTGCCAGTACCAGCTCAGGTAAGGGGGCGAGGACTGAAGCTTTCTTT
-	16	TRBV10-3	TRBJ2-7	-	CAISESPPLDGGEQYF	TGTGCCATCAGTGAGTCCCCTCCACTAGACGGCGGGGAGCAGTACTTC
-	14	TRBV28	TRBJ1-3	-	CASIQTATGNTIYF	TGTGCCAGCATACAAACAGCGACTGGAAACACCATATATTTT
-	13	TRBV18	TRBJ2-1	-	CASSPERTPSKFF	TGTGCCAGCTCACCTGAGAGGACACCGTCGAAGTTCTTC
-	13	TRBV5-5	TRBJ2-7	-	CASSLPDSLEQYF	TGTGCCAGCAGCTTACCGGACTCACTCGAGCAGTACTTC
-	16	TRBV19	TRBJ1-5	-	CASGSGGHYSNQPQHF	TGTGCCAGTGGATCCGGGGGACACTATAGCAATCAGCCCCAGCATTTT
-	14	TRBV18	TRBJ1-4	-	CASSPSVSYEKLFF	TGTGCCAGCTCACCGAGTGTCTCCTATGAAAAACTGTTTTTT
once	11	TRBV27	TRBJ2-1	-	CASSLGGSQFF	TGTGCCAGCAGTTTAGGAGGGTCCCAGTTCTTC
-	19	TRBV9	TRBJ2-3	-	CASSHEPLGQDFSTDTQYF	TGTGCCAGCAGTCATGAGCCCCTCGGGCAGGACTTTAGCACAGATACGCAGTATTTT
-	13	TRBV7-2	TRBJ1-2	-	CASSERASLGYTF	TGTGCCAGCTCTGAGAGGGCCTCGCTTGGCTACACCTTC
few	15	TRBV7-9	TRBJ2-1	TRBD1	CASSLSGQGSDEQFF	TGTGCCAGCAGCTTATCGGGACAGGGGAGCGATGAGCAGTTCTTC
once	11	TRBV5-4	TRBJ2-7	TRBD1	CASKNRGEQYF	TGTGCCAGCAAGAACAGGGGTGAGCAGTACTTC
-	13	TRBV6-5	TRBJ1-5	-	CASSLQGNQPQHF	TGTGCCAGCAGCCTACAGGGTAATCAGCCCCAGCATTTT
-	15	TRBV9	TRBJ1-2	TRBD1	CASSPGTGGGYGYTF	TGTGCCAGCAGCCCCGGGACAGGGGGCGGCTATGGCTACACCTTC
-	15	TRBV5-1	TRBJ2-7	TRBD2	CASSSPSGGPYEQYF	TGCGCCAGCAGCTCTCCTAGCGGGGGGCCCTACGAGCAGTACTTC
-	15	TRBV10-3	TRBJ2-1	TRBD1	CAISETQGAVNEQFF	TGTGCCATCAGTGAGACGCAGGGGGCTGTGAATGAGCAGTTCTTC